This entry describes one T cell receptor beta chain. Likely a read error: the CDR3 ends without its conserved phenylalanine or tryptophan. These data come from a study of molecular identifiers for immune sequencing clone quantification. One entry per CDR3 protein, called by TCRdb with MiXCR from the PCR reads. The top ten clones hold 0.7% to 0.95% of a sample with hundreds of thousands of distinct CDR3 sequences, over 25% of them seen once. In germline, CDR1 is KGHSY, CDR2 FQNENV. The CDR3 loop spans 14 amino acids. Trimming pared 4 bases from V and 2 bases from J, leaving 11 bases between. This sequence joins TRBV16 and TRBJ1-2; tentative D call: TRBD1 (5 bases). The TCR originated in a human donor in good health. Some libraries in this study had Jurkat cell RNA spiked in. The sample was naive CD8+ T cells from blood, with Jurkat cell RNA spiked in. Subset meaning: FACS-sorted CD8+CD4-CCR7+CD45RA+ naive T cells. The CDR3 protein is CASSPGHVNYGYTI. The CDR3 DNA follows: TGTGCCAGCAGCCCCGGACACGTCAACTATGGCTACACCATC.